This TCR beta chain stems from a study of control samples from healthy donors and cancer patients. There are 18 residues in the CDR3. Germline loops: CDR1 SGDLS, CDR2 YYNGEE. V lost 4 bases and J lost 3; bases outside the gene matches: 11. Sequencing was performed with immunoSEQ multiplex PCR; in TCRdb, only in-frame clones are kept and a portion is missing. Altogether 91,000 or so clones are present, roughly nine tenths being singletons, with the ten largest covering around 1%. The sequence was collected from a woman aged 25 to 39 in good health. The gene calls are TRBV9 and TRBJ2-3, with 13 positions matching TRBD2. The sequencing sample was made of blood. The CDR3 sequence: CASSRIDTSGGATDTQYF. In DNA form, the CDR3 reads TGTGCCAGCAGCCGTATAGACACTAGCGGGGGGGCTACAGATACGCAGTATTTT.